The T cell receptor (beta chain) described here comes from a study of blood T cell repertoires in COVID-19 (dated by TCRdb to the early 2020s). Background for the entire study: Samples from collaborators originated in the United States, Italy and Spain and spanned both the acute and convalescent phases of COVID-19. The prospective study material was composed of cDNA or gDNA derived from T cells, B-cell-depleted T cells, or PBMCs. The dataset comprised deeply sampled blood TCRbeta repertoires from subjects exposed to, actively infected with, or recovered from COVID-19. The repertoires were released in a freely available public database meant as a resource for research on the immune response to SARS-CoV-2. The samples were drawn from two sources: the first 160 participants of the ongoing ImmuneRACE study, and 1,000 to 1,500 subjects contributed by 6 global collaborators. The sample metadata nearly always contained a de-identified subject ID, COVID-19 status, age in years and sex. HLA class I and class II types, where available, came from metadata supplied by the sample provider rather than from assay-based typing. Overall study outcomes, separate from this receptor: Clinical and demographic metadata were provided uncurated, with the amount varying by source and participant.

The immunoSEQ Assay, a bias-controlled multiplex PCR, was used to amplify TCRbeta CDR3 regions from genomic DNA. Under the source paper's analysis protocol: The number of nucleated cells in each sample was estimated by amplification of reference gene primers within the assay. To quantify the absolute abundance of each unique TCRbeta CDR3 rearrangement, sequence reads were collapsed and filtered. For each sample, productive Simpson clonality was calculated as the square root of Simpson's diversity index across productive rearrangements. Here the immuneACCESS table is served through TCRdb, limited to in-frame sequences with V and J called. Missing clones are a known gap in these copies; in checked studies unresolved V genes cover under half, and the rest lacks a known reason. For V, J and clone size, that table is used; D and trimming come from the DNA. In all, the sample holds 150,000 or so clones, and 85% to 95% of those were seen once. The ten largest clones take up about 5% of the sample.

CDR1 and CDR2 are drawn from the germline V gene: MDHEN, SYDVKM. From the cysteine through the phenylalanine, the CDR3 covers 14 amino acids. The CDR3 DNA has 42 bases and is translated from base 1. V has 6 bases trimmed and J has 8 bases trimmed; junction bases matching no gene number 12. Collaborating institutions collected whole blood in K2EDTA tubes following their own protocols. For TCRbeta analysis, collaborators shipped samples as frozen whole blood, isolated PBMCs, or DNA extracted from either of those sample types. For this clone: Its antigen remains undetermined. The record has no base qualities; no much larger clone is one base away.

The sequence was obtained from a woman between 45 and 60 years old with acute or convalescent COVID-19. This sequence uses TRBV28 and TRBJ1-2; TRBD1 lines up with 7 middle nucleotides. Specimen: peripheral blood. CDR3 sequence: CASSQGQTLNGYTF. The nucleotides read TGTGCCAGCAGCCAGGGACAGACCCTTAACGGCTACACCTTC.